These 13 T cell receptor beta chains share one sample of origin, sequenced in a study of technical replicates of blood from a handful of donors (dated by TCRdb to 2017 to 2019). Library preparation was by the immunoSEQ multiplex PCR assay. TCRdb re-hosts the immuneACCESS table, in-frame sequences only. Its copies lack some clones; in the studies checked, an unresolved V gene accounts for under half of them, and the cause for the rest is not known. Within this sample are approximately 73,000 clones, with 90% to 95% of them counted one time only. Together, the top ten hold about 0.37% of the sample. The sequencing sample was made of T cells isolated from PBMCs. These receptors were taken from a human donor in good health.

V gene TRBV19 combines with J gene TRBJ1-4, with D uncertain. This CDR3 is built from 12 residues. CDR1 and CDR2 from the germline V gene are LNHDA and SQIVND (reference sequence). DNA for the CDR3: TGTGCATGTCGAGCAACTAATGAAAAACTGTTTTTT. Its translation: CACRATNEKLFF.

The rearrangement links TRBV19 to TRBJ1-1, with D unclear. Germline V gives CDR1 LNHDA, CDR2 SQIVND (reference sequence). V gave up 3 bases and J gave up 8 bases, with 10 bases separating them. This CDR3 contains 12 residues. CDR3 sequence reads: CASSITGKEAFF. The CDR3 DNA reads as TGTGCCAGTAGTATTACCGGGAAAGAAGCTTTCTTT.

The chain carries TRBV6-5 and TRBJ2-3; D is undetermined. The CDR3 has 11 amino acids. V was cut by 4 bases and J by 10 bases, with 9 bases left in between. Germline V lookup: CDR1 MNHEY, CDR2 SVGAGI. The CDR3: CASSFDLAQYF. The CDR3 region has the DNA TGTGCCAGCAGTTTCGATTTAGCGCAGTATTTT.

The chain couples TRBV5-1 to TRBJ2-1; 14 positions match TRBD2. The CDR3 contains 18 residues. V was pared by 0 bases and J by 7 bases, with 9 bases of the junction left unmatched. Germline V gene sequence: CDR1 SGHRS, CDR2 YFSETQ. The CDR3 DNA follows: TGCGCCAGCAGCTTGGTTATGGGGACTAGCGGGAGAATAAATGAGCAGTTCTTC. It encodes CASSLVMGTSGRINEQFF.

V usage is TRBV7-6 and J usage is TRBJ1-1; D not certain. The CDR3 is 12 residues long. Trimming removed 5 bases at V and 7 bases at J, with 11 bases between. The germline CDR1 and CDR2 sequences are SGHVS and FNYEAQ. CDR3 nucleotides: TGTGCCAGCAGCACGGGTCCTGGTGAAGCTTTCTTT. Translated, it gives CASSTGPGEAFF.

The chain is built from TRBV4-1 and TRBJ2-4; 9 nucleotides agree with TRBD2. The V and J ends lost 4 bases and 5 bases, in that order; junction bases with no gene match: 9. From germline, CDR1 is MGHRA and CDR2 YSYEKL. The CDR3 extends over 16 amino acids. This chain's CDR3 is CASSPGGGRGENIQYF. The CDR3 DNA reads TGCGCCAGCAGCCCGGGCGGCGGGAGGGGGGAAAACATTCAGTACTTC.

This clone has only one observation. The CDR3, as DNA: TGCGCCAGCAGCCAGGTCTTAGCGGCGACTAGCACAGATACGCAGTATTTT. Amino acid sequence: CASSQVLAATSTDTQYF. V gene TRBV4-1 combines with J gene TRBJ2-3, with TRBD2 as a possible D gene (6 bases). Trimming removed 3 bases from V and 0 bases from J, with 16 bases in between. The CDR3 loop spans 17 amino acids. Germline CDR1 reads MGHRA; CDR2 reads YSYEKL.

This rearrangement joins TRBV4-1 to TRBJ1-2; 7 nucleotides match TRBD1. V shed 1 base and J 4 bases; nucleotides not matched to a gene: 6. The CDR3 runs 15 residues. Germline V gene lookup returns CDR1 MGHRA and CDR2 YSYEKL. In DNA, the CDR3 is TGCGCCAGCAGCCAAGCCGCGACAGGGTCCTATGGCTACACCTTC. The encoded protein is CASSQAATGSYGYTF.

The J gene is TRBJ2-7, the V gene TRBV6-5, with 11 bases fitting TRBD2. J lost 0 bases, V lost 6 bases, and 7 bases had no gene match. Germline V lookup: CDR1 MNHEY, CDR2 SVGAGI. This CDR3 has 16 amino acids. CDR3 protein: CASRYGTSGSSYEQYF. The CDR3 region has the DNA TGTGCCAGCAGGTACGGGACTAGCGGCAGCTCCTACGAGCAGTACTTC.

The chain employs TRBV5-1 and TRBJ2-1; 9 bases match TRBD2. CDR1 is SGHRS, CDR2 YFSETQ, per germline. The junction had 7 bases not matched to a gene; V was cut back by 0 bases and J by 6 bases. There are 16 residues in the CDR3. The CDR3 coding sequence is TGCGCCAGCAGCTTGGCCGAAGCGGGAGGCGCCAATGAGCAGTTCTTC. Protein: CASSLAEAGGANEQFF.

The gene calls are TRBV13 and TRBJ2-1; 8 bases agree with TRBD2. Trimming took 4 bases from V and 7 from J; bases not matched to a gene: 15. The CDR3 sequence is 17 residues long. In germline, CDR1 is PRHDT, CDR2 FYEKMQ (reference sequence). CDR3 loop: CASSSQGTAGARNEQFF. CDR3 DNA sequence: TGTGCCAGCAGCTCCCAAGGTACAGCGGGAGCCCGGAATGAGCAGTTCTTC. The variable domain in full, with the rest retrieved from reference TRBV13 and TRBJ2-1, is AAGVIQSPRHLIKEKRETATLKCYPIPRHDTVYWYQQGPGQDPQFLISFYEKMQSDKGSIPDRFSAQQFSDYHSELNMSSLELGDSALYFCASSSQGTAGARNEQFFGPGTRLTVL.

V and J are TRBV30 and TRBJ1-2; 9 bases map to TRBD1. CDR1 GTSNPN and CDR2 SVGIG come from the germline V gene (reference sequence). The J segment lost 4 bases and the V segment lost 0 bases, leaving 9 bases of the junction unmatched. This CDR3 spans 16 amino acids. The DNA of the CDR3 is TGTGCCTGGAGTGTAAGGACAGGGGCCTCAGCCTATGGCTACACCTTC. Protein: CAWSVRTGASAYGYTF.

This clone was seen just once. The V and J genes are TRBV19 and TRBJ2-3; TRBD1 matches at 10 bases. After removal of 7 bases from V and 6 bases from J, the junction contained 4 bases not matched to a gene. The CDR3 loop spans 13 amino acids. Germline CDR1 reads LNHDA; CDR2 reads SQIVND (reference sequence). The CDR3 DNA reads TGTGCCAGTAATAGACAGGGGGCCGATACGCAGTATTTT. It is translated as CASNRQGADTQYF.